The 25 T cell receptor beta chains reported below all come from one sample, sequenced in a study of T cell responses to AZD1222 COVID-19 vaccine. Libraries were prepared by immunoSEQ multiplex PCR; TCRdb keeps only in-frame clonotypes and omits some of them. Of about 120,000 clones listed, roughly 85% were seen once; the top ten hold under 4.5%. Sequencing was performed on peripheral blood, taken on day 0 of MenACWY control vaccination. The receptors originated from an adult in good health.

This clone has a single count. The sample carries other DNA sequences with the same CDR3. The chain is built from TRBV11-2 and TRBJ1-1; no clear D. The ends were cut back, 6 bases at V and 1 base at J, with 9 bases in the middle. There are 13 residues in the CDR3. CDR1 and CDR2 (germline): SGHAT, FQNNGV. In nucleotides, the CDR3 is TGTGCCAGCAGTCTCTCGAGGAACACTGAAGCTTTCTTT. It specifies CASSLSRNTEAFF.

The J gene is TRBJ1-6, the V gene TRBV19; tentatively, D is TRBD1 (5 bases). Deletions cut 4 bases from V and 10 bases from J, with 17 bases between. The CDR3 contains 15 residues. Germline V gene data show CDR1 as LNHDA and CDR2 as SQIVND (reference sequence). The CDR3 loop is CASSTTGSPGSPLHF. CDR3 coding DNA: TGTGCCAGTAGTACCACCGGGAGCCCAGGGTCACCCCTCCACTTT.

The chain has TRBV6-5 and TRBJ1-5, with 7 nucleotides matching TRBD1. CDR1 MNHEY and CDR2 SVGAGI come from the germline V gene. Unmatched junction bases numbered 1, after V lost 2 bases and J lost 0 bases. The CDR3 is made up of 15 amino acids. The CDR3 here is CASSYRQGSNQPQHF. Here the CDR3 DNA reads TGTGCCAGCAGTTACCGACAGGGTAGCAATCAGCCCCAGCATTTT.

The chain recombines TRBV18 with TRBJ1-1, with 7 bases that match TRBD1. Unmatched junction bases numbered 8, after V lost 5 bases and J lost 8 bases. Germline CDR1 is KGHSH and CDR2 is LQKENI. The CDR3 loop spans 13 amino acids. CDR3 nucleotide sequence: TGTGCCAGCTCAGCCACAGGGGAACGGGAAGCTTTCTTT. This codes for CASSATGEREAFF.

The gene calls are TRBV4-1 and TRBJ2-1; perhaps D is TRBD1 or TRBD2 (6 bases each). Germline loops: CDR1 MGHRA, CDR2 YSYEKL. The germline V and J ends were trimmed by 4 bases and 8 bases, with 15 bases remaining between them. The CDR3 extends over 14 amino acids. The CDR3 loop is CASSPTGGGDEQFF. In DNA form, the CDR3 reads TGCGCCAGCAGCCCTACCGGGGGCGGGGATGAGCAGTTCTTC.

The rearrangement links TRBV27 to TRBJ2-7, with D tentatively TRBD2 (5 bases). Germline CDR1 reads MNHEY; CDR2 reads SMNVEV (reference sequence). The V and J ends lost 3 bases and 2 bases respectively, with 8 bases between them. The CDR3 loop spans 13 amino acids. The CDR3 region is CASSLRVTYEQYF. CDR3 nucleotide sequence: TGTGCCAGCAGTTTGAGGGTTACCTACGAGCAGTACTTC.

This chain joins TRBV5-1 and TRBJ2-5; TRBD1 might be the D (6 bases). The V and J ends lost 4 bases and 5 bases respectively, with 9 bases between them. CDR1 and CDR2 (germline): SGHRS, YFSETQ. The CDR3 has 12 amino acids. CDR3: CASSQDRETQYF. In DNA, the CDR3 is TGCGCCAGCAGCCAAGACAGGGAGACCCAGTACTTC.

The CDR3 region has the DNA TGTGCCAGCAGCTTACTGGCGGGGGAGACCCAGTACTTC. It is translated as CASSLLAGETQYF. The chain couples TRBV7-9 to TRBJ2-5, with TRBD2 as a possible D gene (6 bases). The CDR3 covers 13 residues. The V end lost 2 bases, the J end lost 5 bases, and 9 bases lay between the germline ends. Germline V lookup: CDR1 SEHNR, CDR2 FQNEAQ (reference sequence).

This chain links TRBV7-3 with TRBJ2-1; 8 bases agree with TRBD1. CDR3 size: 19 residues. In germline, CDR1 is SGHTA, CDR2 FQGTGA. V shed 0 bases and J 0 bases; nucleotides not matched to a gene: 10. Written as DNA, the CDR3 is TGTGCCAGCAGCTTAACCGGGACAGGACTCTTGACCTCCTACAATGAGCAGTTCTTC. Translated, it gives CASSLTGTGLLTSYNEQFF.

The chain links TRBV28 to TRBJ1-4; perhaps TRBD1 as D (6 bases). The CDR3 runs to 16 residues. The germline V and J ends were trimmed by 5 bases and 0 bases, with 13 bases remaining between them. The V gene's germline CDR1 is MDHEN and CDR2 SYDVKM. The CDR3 DNA follows: TGTGCCAGCAGTACATTCCAGGGGCCAACTAATGAAAAACTGTTTTTT. This gives the protein CASSTFQGPTNEKLFF.

V is TRBV27 and J is TRBJ2-7, with D possibly matching TRBD1 (5 bases). With 2 bases removed from V and 3 bases from J, the gap between germline ends came to 11 bases. In germline, CDR1 is MNHEY, CDR2 SMNVEV (reference sequence). CDR3 length: 14 amino acids. CDR3 sequence reads: CASSLGQGNYEQYF. The CDR3 DNA follows: TGTGCCAGCAGTTTAGGGCAGGGCAACTACGAGCAGTACTTC.

The chain carries TRBV3-1 (or the pseudogene TRBV3-2) and TRBJ1-1; TRBD1 aligns across 8 bases. The germline V gene has CDR1 LGHDT and CDR2 YNNKEL (reference sequence). This CDR3 is 16 amino acids long. V dropped 2 bases and J dropped 5; count of bases not matched to a gene: 10. In nucleotides, the CDR3 is TGTGCCAGCAGCCAAACAGGACAGGGTCTGGGGACTGAAGCTTTCTTT. Amino acid sequence: CASSQTGQGLGTEAFF.

This chain joins TRBV11-1 and TRBJ1-6; 7 bases align to TRBD1. V was clipped by 5 bases and J by 7 bases; unmatched bases: 11. CDR3 size: 16 residues. The germline V gene encodes CDR1 SGHAT and CDR2 FQDESV (reference sequence). The CDR3, as DNA: TGTGCCAGCAGCCCCATACGCGGGACAGACAATTCACCCCTCCACTTT. It yields the protein CASSPIRGTDNSPLHF.

This rearrangement joins TRBV19 to TRBJ1-1, with TRBD1 matching over 8 bases. The CDR3 is made up of 15 amino acids. Germline loops: CDR1 LNHDA, CDR2 SQIVND (reference sequence). The V segment lost 5 bases and the J segment 5 bases; nucleotides outside the gene matches: 10. CDR3 coding DNA: TGTGCCAGTAGTCCCCAGGGGGCGCCGGGTACTGAAGCTTTCTTT. It specifies CASSPQGAPGTEAFF. Filled out from reference TRBV19 and TRBJ1-1, the complete variable domain reads DGGITQSPKYLFRKEGQNVTLSCEQNLNHDAMYWYRQDPGQGLRLIYYSQIVNDFQKGDIAEGYSVSREKKESFPLTVTSAQKNPTAFYLCASSPQGAPGTEAFFGQGTRLTVV.

The chain links TRBV9 to TRBJ2-2; D is undetermined. This CDR3 is 16 amino acids long. V was clipped by 0 bases and J by 6 bases, with 15 bases between them. Looked up from germline, CDR1 is SGDLS and CDR2 is YYNGEE. The CDR3 sequence: CASSVVDSWVSGELFF. The CDR3 bases are TGTGCCAGCAGCGTAGTAGATAGCTGGGTGTCCGGGGAGCTGTTTTTT.

The chain links TRBV5-1 to TRBJ2-1, with 10 bases identical to TRBD1. Trimming cost V 4 bases and J 7 bases; bases outside gene matches: 5. This CDR3 is 14 amino acids long. The germline V gene has CDR1 SGHRS and CDR2 YFSETQ. The CDR3 reads CASSVGQGTNEQFF. CDR3 bases: TGCGCCAGCAGCGTGGGACAGGGGACGAATGAGCAGTTCTTC. Full variable domain (outside the CDR3, taken from reference TRBV5-1 and TRBJ2-1): KAGVTQTPRYLIKTRGQQVTLSCSPISGHRSVSWYQQTPGQGLQFLFEYFSETQRNKGNFPGRFSGRQFSNSRSEMNVSTLELGDSALYLCASSVGQGTNEQFFGPGTRLTVL.

This clone turned up a few times. The rearrangement uses TRBV6-5 and TRBJ1-1; no firm D call. The V end was cut by 6 bases, the J end by 0 bases, with 11 bases between. Germline CDR1 and CDR2: MNHEY and SVGAGI. The CDR3 spans 14 residues. The CDR3 protein is CASRPWNLNTEAFF. The CDR3 DNA is TGTGCCAGCAGACCATGGAATTTGAACACTGAAGCTTTCTTT.

The chain is built from TRBV5-5 and TRBJ2-7; 8 bases are a match to TRBD1. The CDR3 length is 15 residues. With 0 bases clipped from V and 3 bases from J, the junction kept 5 bases outside the gene matches. Germline assignment: CDR1 SGHKS and CDR2 YYEKEE (reference sequence). The chain's CDR3 is CASSLGAGGSYEQYF. CDR3 sequence (DNA): TGTGCCAGCAGCTTGGGGGCAGGGGGCAGCTACGAGCAGTACTTC. Full variable domain (remainder filled in from reference TRBV5-5 and TRBJ2-7): DAGVTQSPTHLIKTRGQQVTLRCSPISGHKSVSWYQQVLGQGPQFIFQYYEKEERGRGNFPDRFSARQFPNYSSELNVNALLLGDSALYLCASSLGAGGSYEQYFGPGTRLTVT.

The gene calls are TRBV3-1 (or the pseudogene TRBV3-2) and TRBJ2-3; perhaps TRBD1 as D (6 bases). In germline, CDR1 is LGHDT, CDR2 YNNKEL (reference sequence). The V end was cut by 1 base, the J end by 4 bases, with 15 bases between. This CDR3 is built from 16 residues. CDR3 protein: CASSQGKGRTADTQYF. CDR3 coding DNA: TGTGCCAGCAGCCAAGGAAAGGGCCGGACAGCAGATACGCAGTATTTT.

The CDR3 sequence: CASSIGRGNLVYQPQHF. As DNA, the CDR3 is TGTGCCAGTAGTATAGGGAGGGGGAACTTGGTTTATCAGCCCCAGCATTTT. The chain is built from TRBV19 and TRBJ1-5; D perhaps matches TRBD1 (6 bases). Per the germline V gene, CDR1 is LNHDA and CDR2 is SQIVND (reference sequence). V lost 1 base and J 5 bases, leaving 18 bases between the germline ends. CDR3 length equals 17 residues.

The CDR3 sequence is CASSHRRGSNTGELFF. CDR3 coding DNA: TGTGCCAGCAGCCACAGGCGGGGGTCTAACACCGGGGAGCTGTTTTTT. The chain uses TRBV3-1 (or the pseudogene TRBV3-2) and TRBJ2-2; 7 nucleotides match TRBD2. CDR3 length: 16 amino acids. The trim removed 3 bases at V and 2 bases at J, leaving 6 bases unmatched. Germline CDR1 reads LGHDT; CDR2 reads YNNKEL (reference sequence).

The rearrangement joins TRBV20-1 to TRBJ2-1; possibly TRBD1 for D (6 bases). CDR3 size: 11 residues. Germline V lookup: CDR1 DFQATT, CDR2 SNEGSKA (reference sequence). Trimming stripped 5 bases from V and 15 bases from J, with 17 bases between. The CDR3 nucleotides read TGCAGTGCTTTTCCCGGGGACAAGGGGTTCTTC. It codes for CSAFPGDKGFF.

The chain carries TRBV6-5 and TRBJ2-1; D might be TRBD1 (7 bases). The CDR3 has 14 amino acids. V dropped 6 bases and J dropped 4 bases, with 13 bases sitting between them. CDR1 and CDR2 (germline): MNHEY, SVGAGI. The CDR3 nucleotides read TGTGCCAGCAGAGGGGCAGGGGGGTACAATGAGCAGTTCTTC. Its protein product is CASRGAGGYNEQFF.

This clone was detected a few times. The genes are TRBV6-5 and TRBJ1-1; D uncertain. CDR1 MNHEY and CDR2 SVGAGI come from the germline V gene. The length of the CDR3 is 13 residues. V lost 1 base to trimming and J lost 1 base, with 4 bases between them. CDR3: CASSYWENTEAFF. Here the CDR3 DNA reads TGTGCCAGCAGTTACTGGGAGAACACTGAAGCTTTCTTT.

This clone was seen just once. This chain joins TRBV5-1 and TRBJ1-2; D gene unclear. CDR1 is SGHRS, CDR2 YFSETQ, per germline. This CDR3 region has 12 residues. V dropped 5 bases and J dropped 13 bases, with 18 bases sitting between them. CDR3 region: CASRDSRQESTF. The CDR3 DNA sequence: TGCGCCAGCAGGGACTCTCGACAAGAGTCCACCTTC.